The rows below give T cell receptor beta chains drawn from one sample of a study of CD8 T cells in Susac syndrome. TCRdb analysed the immunoSEQ multiplex PCR reads with MiXCR anew, one entry per CDR3 protein. The sample carries some 200,000 distinct CDR3 sequences, 95% recorded once. The sequenced sample consisted of CD4+ T cells from PBMCs. These receptors were obtained from a human donor with multiple sclerosis. The CDR3 runs from the conserved cysteine through the conserved F or W. D genes are given only for firm matches.

TRBV12-3/TRBV12-4	TRBJ2-1	TRBD2	TGTGCCAGCAGCGCTAGTAGCGGGAGGGCCGAACAGTTCTTC	CASSASSGRAEQFF
TRBV3-1	TRBJ1-2	.	TGTGCCAGCAGCCAAGGAGGCAGGGGAAACTATGGCTACACCTTC	CASSQGGRGNYGYTF
TRBV19	TRBJ2-2	TRBD2	TGTGCCAGTAGTTTACTAGCGGGAGGGCCCTCCGGGGAGCTGTTTTTT	CASSLLAGGPSGELFF
TRBV10-3	TRBJ1-5	.	TGTGCCATCAGTGAGTCGGGAGGGTGGGGGAATCAGCCCCAGCATTTT	CAISESGGWGNQPQHF
TRBV27	TRBJ1-1	.	TGTGCCAGCAGTGCCGACAGCGGCAGCGCTGAAGCTTTCTTT	CASSADSGSAEAFF
TRBV30	TRBJ2-1	TRBD2	TGTGCCTGGAGGTTAGCGGGAACATCAAATGAGCAGTTCTTC	CAWRLAGTSNEQFF
TRBV3-1	TRBJ2-1	TRBD1	TGTGCCAGCAGCCGTGGACAGGGTTTCGACAATGAGCAGTTCTTC	CASSRGQGFDNEQFF
TRBV12-5	TRBJ1-6	.	TGTGCTAGTGGTTCCATTGGGGGAACTAATAATTCACCCCTCCACTTT	CASGSIGGTNNSPLHF
TRBV25-1	TRBJ1-1	.	TGTGCCAGCAGTGAATACGCAGGGCCTAGTCTAGCTTTCTTT	CASSEYAGPSLAFF
TRBV27	TRBJ2-1	TRBD2	TGTGCCAGCAGCCCCCTAGGACTAGCGGGGGGGGGCAGTGAGCAGTTCTTC	CASSPLGLAGGGSEQFF
TRBV12-3/TRBV12-4	TRBJ1-5	.	TGTGCCAGCAGCCTCTCTGGGGGTTACAATCAGCCCCAGCATTTT	CASSLSGGYNQPQHF
TRBV14	TRBJ2-7	TRBD2	TGTGCCAGCAGCCGATGGACTAGCGGTGCTTACGAGCAGTACTTC	CASSRWTSGAYEQYF
TRBV20-1	TRBJ2-1	TRBD2	TGCAGTGCTATCCCGACTAGCGGGAGTCCGGATGAGCAGTTCTTC	CSAIPTSGSPDEQFF
TRBV6-5	TRBJ2-3	.	TGTGCCAGCACCGACAGATTTAAGCAGTATTTT	CASTDRFKQYF
TRBV6-6	TRBJ2-5	.	TGTGCCAGCAGTTACGTGGAAGAGACCCAGTACTTC	CASSYVEETQYF
TRBV30	TRBJ1-2	.	TGTGCCTGGAGTGTACTGGGAGGGGGAGGCTACACCTTC	CAWSVLGGGGYTF
TRBV9	TRBJ2-1	.	TGTGCCAGCAGCGTAGGGGATCTAACAAGGCAGTTCTTC	CASSVGDLTRQFF